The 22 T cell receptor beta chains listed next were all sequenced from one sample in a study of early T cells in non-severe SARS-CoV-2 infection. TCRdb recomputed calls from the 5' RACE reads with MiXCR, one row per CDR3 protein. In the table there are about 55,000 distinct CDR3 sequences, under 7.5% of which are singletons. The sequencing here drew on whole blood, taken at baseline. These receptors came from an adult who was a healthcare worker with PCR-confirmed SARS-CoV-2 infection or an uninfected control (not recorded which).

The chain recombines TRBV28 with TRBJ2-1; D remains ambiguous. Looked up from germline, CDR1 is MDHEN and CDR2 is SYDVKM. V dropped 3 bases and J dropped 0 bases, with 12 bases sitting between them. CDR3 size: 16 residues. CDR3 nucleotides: TGTGCCAGCAGTTTCCACCCCGGAAGCTCCTACAATGAGCAGTTCTTC. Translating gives CASSFHPGSSYNEQFF.

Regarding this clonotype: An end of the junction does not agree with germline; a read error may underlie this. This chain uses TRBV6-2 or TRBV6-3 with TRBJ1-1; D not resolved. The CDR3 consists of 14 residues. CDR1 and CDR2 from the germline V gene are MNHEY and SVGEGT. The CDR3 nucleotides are TGTGTCAGCACCCCGGGAGGGAGCCGGACTGAAGCTTTCTTT. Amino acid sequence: CVSTPGGSRTEAFF.

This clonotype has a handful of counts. The CDR3 loop is CASSPQGWYQETQYF. Written as DNA, the CDR3 is TGTGCCAGCTCACCACAGGGTTGGTACCAAGAGACCCAGTACTTC. V is TRBV18 and J is TRBJ2-5; D gene unclear. The CDR3 runs to 15 residues. Germline loops: CDR1 KGHSH, CDR2 LQKENI. V dropped 1 base and J dropped 0 bases, with 9 bases sitting between them.

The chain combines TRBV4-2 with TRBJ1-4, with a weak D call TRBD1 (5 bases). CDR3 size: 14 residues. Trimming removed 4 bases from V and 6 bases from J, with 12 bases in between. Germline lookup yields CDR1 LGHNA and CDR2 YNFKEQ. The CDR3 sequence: CASSPRGGDEKLFF. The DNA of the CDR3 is TGTGCCAGCAGCCCCCGCGGGGGGGATGAAAAACTGTTTTTT.

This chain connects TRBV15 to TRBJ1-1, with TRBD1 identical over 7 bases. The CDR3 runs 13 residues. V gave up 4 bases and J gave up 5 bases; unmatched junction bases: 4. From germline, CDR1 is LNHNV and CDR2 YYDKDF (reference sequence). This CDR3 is CATSIQGGTEAFF. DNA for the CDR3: TGTGCCACCAGCATTCAGGGGGGAACTGAAGCTTTCTTT.

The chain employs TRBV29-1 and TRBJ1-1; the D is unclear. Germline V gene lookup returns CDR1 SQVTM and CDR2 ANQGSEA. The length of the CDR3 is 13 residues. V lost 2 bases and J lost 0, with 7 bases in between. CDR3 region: CSVERRLNTEAFF. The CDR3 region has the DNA TGCAGCGTTGAACGCCGACTGAACACTGAAGCTTTCTTT. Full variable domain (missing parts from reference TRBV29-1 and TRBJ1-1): SAVISQKPSRDICQRGTSLTIQCQVDSQVTMMFWYRQQPGQSLTLIATANQGSEATYESGFVIDKFPISRPNLTFSTLTVSNMSPEDSSIYLCSVERRLNTEAFFGQGTRLTVV.

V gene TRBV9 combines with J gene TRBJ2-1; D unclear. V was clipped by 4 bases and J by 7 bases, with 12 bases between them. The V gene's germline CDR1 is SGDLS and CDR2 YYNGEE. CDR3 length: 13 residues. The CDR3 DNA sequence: TGTGCCAGCAGCCCGAGCCATTGGAATGAGCAGTTCTTC. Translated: CASSPSHWNEQFF. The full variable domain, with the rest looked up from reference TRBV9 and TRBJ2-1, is DSGVTQTPKHLITATGQRVTLRCSPRSGDLSVYWYQQSLDQGLQFLIQYYNGEERAKGNILERFSAQQFPDLHSELNLSSLELGDSALYFCASSPSHWNEQFFGPGTRLTVL.

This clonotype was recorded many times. Here the CDR3 reads CASRLTGGTEAFF. Written as DNA, the CDR3 is TGTGCCAGCAGGTTAACAGGGGGCACTGAAGCTTTCTTT. The chain recombines TRBV28 with TRBJ1-1, with 8 bases identical to TRBD1. Trimming removed 6 bases from V and 4 bases from J; junction bases left unmatched: 4. The germline gives CDR1 MDHEN, CDR2 SYDVKM. This CDR3 has 13 residues.

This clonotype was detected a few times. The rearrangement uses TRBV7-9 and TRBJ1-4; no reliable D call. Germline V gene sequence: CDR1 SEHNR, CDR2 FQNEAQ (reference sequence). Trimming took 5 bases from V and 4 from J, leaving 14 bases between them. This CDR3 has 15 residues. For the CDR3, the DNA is TGTGCCAGCAGCCAAGGATCCGGGTTTAATGAAAAACTGTTTTTT. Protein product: CASSQGSGFNEKLFF.

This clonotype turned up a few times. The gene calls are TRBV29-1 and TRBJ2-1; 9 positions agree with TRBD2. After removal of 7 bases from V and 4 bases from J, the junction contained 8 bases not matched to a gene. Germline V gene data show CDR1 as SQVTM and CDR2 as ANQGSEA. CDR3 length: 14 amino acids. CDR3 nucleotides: TGCAGCGCAATCAGCGGGGGGCCTTACAATGAGCAGTTCTTC. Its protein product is CSAISGGPYNEQFF.

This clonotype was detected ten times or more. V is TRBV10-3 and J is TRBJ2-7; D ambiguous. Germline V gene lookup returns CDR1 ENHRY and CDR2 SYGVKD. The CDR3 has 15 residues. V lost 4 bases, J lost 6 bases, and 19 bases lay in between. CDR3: CAISASREVGREQYF. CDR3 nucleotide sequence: TGTGCCATCAGTGCCTCACGTGAGGTCGGGCGCGAGCAGTACTTC.

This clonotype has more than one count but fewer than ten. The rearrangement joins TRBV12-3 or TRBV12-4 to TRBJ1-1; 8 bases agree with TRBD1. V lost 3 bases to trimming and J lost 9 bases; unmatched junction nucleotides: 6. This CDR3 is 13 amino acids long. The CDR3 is CASSFRTGRQAFF. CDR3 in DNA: TGTGCCAGCAGTTTTCGGACAGGGCGCCAAGCTTTCTTT.

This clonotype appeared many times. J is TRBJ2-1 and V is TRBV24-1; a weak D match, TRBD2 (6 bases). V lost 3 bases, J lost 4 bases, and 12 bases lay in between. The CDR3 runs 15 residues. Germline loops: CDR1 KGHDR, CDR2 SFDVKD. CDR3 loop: CATSDRRAKYNEQFF. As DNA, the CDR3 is TGTGCCACCAGTGATCGGAGGGCCAAGTACAATGAGCAGTTCTTC.

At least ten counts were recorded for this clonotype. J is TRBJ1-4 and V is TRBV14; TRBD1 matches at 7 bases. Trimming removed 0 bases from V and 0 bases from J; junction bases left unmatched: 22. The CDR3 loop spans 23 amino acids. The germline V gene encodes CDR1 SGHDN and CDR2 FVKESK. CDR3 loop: CASSQDWPPAQGHNDPTNEKLFF. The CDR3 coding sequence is TGTGCCAGCAGCCAAGATTGGCCCCCAGCACAGGGGCACAACGACCCAACTAATGAAAAACTGTTTTTT.

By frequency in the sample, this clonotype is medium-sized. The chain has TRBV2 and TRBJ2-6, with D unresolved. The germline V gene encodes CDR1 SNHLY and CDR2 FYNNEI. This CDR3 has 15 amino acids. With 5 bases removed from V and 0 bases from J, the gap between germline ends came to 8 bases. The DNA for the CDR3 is TGTGCCAGCAGTTTCTGGAGCTCTGGGGCCAACGTCCTGACTTTC. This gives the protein CASSFWSSGANVLTF.

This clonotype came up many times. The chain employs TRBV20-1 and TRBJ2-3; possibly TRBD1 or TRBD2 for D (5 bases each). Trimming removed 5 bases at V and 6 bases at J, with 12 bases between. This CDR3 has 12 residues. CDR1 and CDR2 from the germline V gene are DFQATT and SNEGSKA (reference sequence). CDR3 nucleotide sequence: TGCAGTGCTGTTGGGACCTTGGATACGCAGTATTTT. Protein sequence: CSAVGTLDTQYF.

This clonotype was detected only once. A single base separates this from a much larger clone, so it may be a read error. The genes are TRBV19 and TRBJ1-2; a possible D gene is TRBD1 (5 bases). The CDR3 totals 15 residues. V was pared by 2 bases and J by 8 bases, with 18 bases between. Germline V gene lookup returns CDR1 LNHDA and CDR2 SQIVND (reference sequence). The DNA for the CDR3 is TGTGCCAGTAGTATAATCGGGGACTGGACCGGCGGCTACACCTTC. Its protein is CASSIIGDWTGGYTF.

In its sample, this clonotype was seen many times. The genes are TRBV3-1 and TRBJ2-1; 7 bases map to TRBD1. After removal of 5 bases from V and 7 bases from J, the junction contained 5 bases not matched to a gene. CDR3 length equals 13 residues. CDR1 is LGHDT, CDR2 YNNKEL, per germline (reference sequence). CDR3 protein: CASSLQGLNEQFF. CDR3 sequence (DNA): TGTGCCAGCAGCTTACAGGGGTTGAATGAGCAGTTCTTC.

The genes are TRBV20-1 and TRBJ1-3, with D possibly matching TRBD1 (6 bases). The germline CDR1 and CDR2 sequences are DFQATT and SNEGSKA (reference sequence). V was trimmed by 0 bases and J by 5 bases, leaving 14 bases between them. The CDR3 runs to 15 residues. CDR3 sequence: CSARDRGQSRNTIYF. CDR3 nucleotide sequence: TGCAGTGCTAGAGATCGAGGACAGAGCAGAAACACCATATATTTT.

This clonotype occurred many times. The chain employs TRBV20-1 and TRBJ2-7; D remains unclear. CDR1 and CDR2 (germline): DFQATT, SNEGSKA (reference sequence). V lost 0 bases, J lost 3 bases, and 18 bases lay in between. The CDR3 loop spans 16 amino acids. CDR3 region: CSARDLGPERFYEQYF. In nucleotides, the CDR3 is TGCAGTGCTAGAGATCTAGGGCCGGAGAGGTTCTACGAGCAGTACTTC.

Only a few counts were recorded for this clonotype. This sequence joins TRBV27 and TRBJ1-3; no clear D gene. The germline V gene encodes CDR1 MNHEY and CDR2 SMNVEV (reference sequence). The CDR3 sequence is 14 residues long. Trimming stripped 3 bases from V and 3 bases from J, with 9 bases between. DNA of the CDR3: TGTGCCAGCAGTTTGGGATCCGGTGGAAACACCATATATTTT. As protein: CASSLGSGGNTIYF.

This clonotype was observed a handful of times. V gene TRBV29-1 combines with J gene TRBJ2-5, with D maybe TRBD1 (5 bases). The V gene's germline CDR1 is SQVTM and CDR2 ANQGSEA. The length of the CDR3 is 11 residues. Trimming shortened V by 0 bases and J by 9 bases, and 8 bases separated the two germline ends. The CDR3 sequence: CSVEDPGSQYF. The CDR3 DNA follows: TGCAGCGTTGAAGATCCAGGGTCCCAGTACTTC.